The text below deals with one TCR beta chain. Specified time point: after dendritic cell vaccination, including at tumor progression/relapse. Blood PBMC samples: pre-vaccination, two weeks post third vaccination, and at tumor progression. Trimming stripped 4 bases from V and 0 bases from J, with 6 bases between. This CDR3 comprises 14 residues. Looked up from germline, CDR1 is MDHEN and CDR2 is SYDVKM. Up to about 2 ug genomic DNA was used for TCRB CDR3 amplification. Here immunoSEQ multiplex PCR was the method, and the copy in TCRdb shows in-frame clones only, minus some. The table lists tens of thousands of clones, roughly 83% of them singletons. The sample originates from a study of glioma-infiltrating T cells after dendritic cell vaccination. Looking at the study overall: Monocyte-derived dendritic cells, cultured 6 to 8 days with IL-4 and GM-CSF, were pulsed with autologous tumor lysate.

Sequencing was performed on blood, taken after dendritic cell vaccination. This chain uses TRBV28 with TRBJ1-4; D unclear. This TCR was recovered from a human donor with glioblastoma. CDR3 nucleotides: TGTGCCAGCAGTTCGGTAGCAACTAATGAAAAACTGTTTTTT. Translated: CASSSVATNEKLFF.